This TCR beta chain derives from a study of OX40 agonist ivuxolimab in advanced cancers. Study information: At doses from 0.01 to 10 mg/kg, patients were given intravenous ivuxolimab every 2 weeks. Broader study findings: In CD8+ T cells, expanded clones were on average more numerous than in CD4+. Within 6 weeks, CD4+ and CD8+ blood T cells expanded clonally at 0.1 to 3.0 mg/kg.

About this clone itself: The antigen is undetermined.

At cycle 4 day 1, cycle 7 day 1, and baseline, blood was sampled. Here immunoSEQ multiplex PCR was the method, and the copy in TCRdb shows in-frame clones only, minus some. The profile covers about 64,000 clones, with approximately 90% appearing a single time and around 0.4% taken by the ten largest. The CDR3 is 16 residues long. V and J are TRBV12-1 and TRBJ2-1; no DNA check was done on the table's D call, TRBD1. TRBV12-1 is flagged as a pseudogene. The clonotype originates from an adult with an advanced solid tumor such as melanoma, head and neck, liver or kidney cancer. The source was CD4+ or CD8+ T cells sorted from blood, collected in a trial of the OX40 agonist ivuxolimab. CDR3 in DNA: TGTGCCAGCAGCTTTGGGGGGGACAGGGAGGGCAATGAGCAGTTCTTC. Its protein is CASSFGGDREGNEQFF.